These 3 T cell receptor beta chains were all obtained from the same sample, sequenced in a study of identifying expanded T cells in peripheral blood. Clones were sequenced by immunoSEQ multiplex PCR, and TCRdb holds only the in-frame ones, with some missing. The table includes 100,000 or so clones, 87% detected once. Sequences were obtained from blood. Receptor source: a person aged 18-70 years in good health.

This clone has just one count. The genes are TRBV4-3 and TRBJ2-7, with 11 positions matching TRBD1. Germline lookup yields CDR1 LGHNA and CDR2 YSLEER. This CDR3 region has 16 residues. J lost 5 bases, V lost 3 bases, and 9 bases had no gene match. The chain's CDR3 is CASSQTSGTGGNEQYF. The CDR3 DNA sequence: TGCGCCAGCAGCCAGACGTCCGGGACAGGGGGGAACGAGCAGTACTTC.

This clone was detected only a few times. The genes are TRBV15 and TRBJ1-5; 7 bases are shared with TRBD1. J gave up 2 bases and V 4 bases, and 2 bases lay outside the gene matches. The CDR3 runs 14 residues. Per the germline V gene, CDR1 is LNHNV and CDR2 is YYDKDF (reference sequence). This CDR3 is CATSTTGGNQPQHF. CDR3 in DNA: TGTGCCACCAGCACCACAGGGGGCAATCAGCCCCAGCATTTT.

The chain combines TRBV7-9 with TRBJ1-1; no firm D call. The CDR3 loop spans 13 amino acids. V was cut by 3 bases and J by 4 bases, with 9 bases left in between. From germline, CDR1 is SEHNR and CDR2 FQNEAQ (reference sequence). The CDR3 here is CASSFGAGTEAFF. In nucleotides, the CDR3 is TGTGCCAGCAGCTTCGGAGCGGGCACTGAAGCTTTCTTT.